The 6 T cell receptor beta chains below come from one sample, sequenced in a study of tumor and adjacent non-tumor tissue in lung cancer. RNA was extracted from bulk tissue without any cell sorting. A modified ARM-PCR protocol with three rounds of nested PCR amplified TCRbeta. TCRdb analysed the multiplex PCR reads with MiXCR anew, one entry per CDR3 protein. Of roughly 200,000 distinct CDR3 sequences listed, 70% to 75% are singletons. The sample taken for sequencing was lung tumor tissue. The receptors derive from a man in his sixties with non-small cell lung cancer.

The chain employs TRBV11-3 and TRBJ2-3, with D possibly matching TRBD2 (6 bases). Germline V gives CDR1 SGHNT, CDR2 YENEEA. This CDR3 comprises 13 residues. V was clipped by 4 bases and J by 9 bases, with 14 bases between them. CDR3: CASSSTSMDTQYF. Here the CDR3 DNA reads TGTGCCAGCAGCTCGACTAGTATGGACACGCAGTATTTT.

The chain is built from TRBV7-2 and TRBJ2-3, with 12 bases fitting TRBD2. This CDR3 comprises 21 residues. V trimming: 1 base; J trimming: 3 bases; junction bases outside the gene matches: 17. The germline CDR1 and CDR2 sequences are SGHTA and FQGNSA. In nucleotides, the CDR3 is TGTGCCAGCAGCTTAGTACCCGGGAGACTAGCGGGAGACACAGGGACAGATACGCAGTATTTT. Residues: CASSLVPGRLAGDTGTDTQYF.

This chain links TRBV10-2 with TRBJ1-2; the D gene is possibly TRBD1 (6 bases). The ends were cut back, 4 bases at V and 4 bases at J, with 13 bases in the middle. This CDR3 has 14 amino acids. CDR1 and CDR2 (germline): WSHSY, SAAADI. CDR3 amino acids: CASSVSQGGYGYTF. The CDR3 DNA follows: TGCGCCAGCAGTGTGTCGCAAGGGGGCTATGGCTACACCTTC.

Regarding this clonotype: The junction departs from the called germline gene at one end, perhaps through a read error. The V gene is TRBV6-2 or TRBV6-3, the J gene TRBJ2-3; 7 bases align to TRBD2. CDR3 size: 15 residues. Germline V gives CDR1 MNHEY, CDR2 SVGEGT. The CDR3 bases are TGTGCCGGCAGGAACCTAGCGGACGTAACAGATACCCAGTATTTT. Amino acid sequence: CAGRNLADVTDTQYF.

The rearrangement joins TRBV20-1 to TRBJ2-7, with 9 bases that match TRBD2. After removal of 2 bases from V and 6 bases from J, the junction contained 8 bases not matched to a gene. The CDR3 consists of 14 residues. Per germline, CDR1 DFQATT and CDR2 SNEGSKA (reference sequence). The CDR3 sequence is CSARTGGRAFEQYF. CDR3 DNA sequence: TGCAGTGCTAGAACGGGCGGGAGGGCCTTCGAGCAGTACTTC.

For this clonotype: With a much larger clone just one base away, this may be a read error. The CDR3 region is CSAYKRGGDYIEQFF. The CDR3, as DNA: TGCAGTGCTTATAAGAGGGGGGGGGACTACATTGAGCAGTTCTTC. The V gene is TRBV20-1, the J gene TRBJ2-1; the D gene is possibly TRBD2 (7 bases). This CDR3 spans 15 amino acids. Germline V gene lookup returns CDR1 DFQATT and CDR2 SNEGSKA (reference sequence).